Following are 12 T cell receptor beta chains from one sample sequenced in a study of T-cell reconstitution after alpha-beta-depleted transplantation in children. Unique molecular identifiers featured in how the TCRbeta library was prepared. One entry per CDR3 protein results from TCRdb running MiXCR on the PCR reads. This sample yields a few hundred thousand distinct CDR3 sequences, of which roughly 25% are seen a single time; about 10% belongs to the top ten. This sample comprised PBMCs, mostly from graft donor cells, obtained 180 days after TCRalphabeta/CD19-depleted stem cell transplant. The receptors here all came from a male patient between 5 and 17 years old who had a stem cell transplant for acute lymphoblastic leukemia, so the T cells may come from the graft donor.

The sample holds many counts of this clonotype. The chain joins TRBV12-3 or TRBV12-4 to TRBJ2-1, with D possibly being TRBD1 or TRBD2 (5 bases each). This CDR3 spans 14 amino acids. V was pared by 6 bases and J by 3 bases, with 12 bases between. CDR3 sequence: CASRSRGVYNEQFF. The CDR3 nucleotides read TGTGCCAGCAGATCACGGGGCGTCTACAATGAGCAGTTCTTC.

The chain couples TRBV10-3 to TRBJ2-7; 10 bases match TRBD2. CDR1 ENHRY and CDR2 SYGVKD come from the germline V gene. The J segment lost 5 bases and the V segment lost 8 bases, leaving 12 bases of the junction unmatched. CDR3 length equals 15 residues. CDR3 bases: TGTGCCATCCGGACGTTGACTAGCGGGTCGGACGAGCAGTACTTC. Residues: CAIRTLTSGSDEQYF.

This clonotype was observed at least ten times. The chain links TRBV5-5 to TRBJ2-5; D unresolved. The CDR3 consists of 11 residues. V was shortened by 3 bases and J by 5 bases, with 5 bases between the two germline ends. CDR1 and CDR2 from the germline V gene are SGHKS and YYEKEE (reference sequence). CDR3 in DNA: TGTGCCAGCAGCTCCTGGGAGACCCAGTACTTC. It yields the protein CASSSWETQYF.

The J gene is TRBJ1-1, the V gene TRBV10-3, with D maybe TRBD1 (6 bases). Germline CDR1 ENHRY, CDR2 SYGVKD. The CDR3 contains 14 residues. With 4 bases removed from V and 0 bases from J, the gap between germline ends came to 9 bases. This CDR3 is CAISGGQLNTEAFF. Written as DNA, the CDR3 is TGTGCCATCAGTGGCGGACAGCTGAACACTGAAGCTTTCTTT.

This clonotype was seen only a few times. The V call is TRBV5-6, the J call TRBJ1-6; perhaps TRBD1 as D (5 bases). Trimming cost V 7 bases and J 9 bases, with 17 bases left between them. This CDR3 region has 14 residues. The germline gives CDR1 SGHDT, CDR2 YYEEEE. This CDR3 is CASGPDPGPSPLHF. CDR3 nucleotide sequence: TGTGCCAGCGGGCCGGACCCGGGGCCTTCACCCCTCCACTTT.

The CDR3 loop reads CSVGQGKSYPFF. The CDR3 DNA sequence: TGCAGCGTGGGACAGGGTAAAAGTTATCCTTTCTTT. The rearrangement joins TRBV29-1 to TRBJ1-1, with TRBD1 identical over 9 bases. Germline V gene sequence: CDR1 SQVTM, CDR2 ANQGSEA. After removal of 6 bases from V and 12 bases from J, the junction contained 11 bases not matched to a gene. The CDR3 sequence is 12 residues long.

There are a few counts of this clonotype. This chain connects TRBV12-3 or TRBV12-4 to TRBJ2-1; the match to TRBD2 covers 10 bases. This CDR3 has 18 residues. V lost 1 base and J lost 5; bases outside the gene matches: 11. The CDR3 DNA reads as TGTGCCAGCAGTTTAGTCCTCCTACTAGCGGGGAACGACAATGAGCAGTTCTTC. Protein product: CASSLVLLLAGNDNEQFF.

This clonotype occurred a few times. J is TRBJ2-3 and V is TRBV5-1; D is ambiguous. This CDR3 is 21 amino acids long. Germline V gene lookup returns CDR1 SGHRS and CDR2 YFSETQ. V was pared by 1 base and J by 3 bases, with 30 bases between. The CDR3 region has the DNA TGCGCCAGCAGCTTGTCTCGCCTTGATATCGTTCCCTCCGGAGAAACAGATACGCAGTATTTT. Translation: CASSLSRLDIVPSGETDTQYF.

This clonotype was counted only a few times. CDR3 in DNA: TGTGCCAGCAGCTTAGTTTCAGGGGATCAGTTCTTC. It specifies CASSLVSGDQFF. The V and J genes are TRBV7-9 and TRBJ2-1, with D possibly TRBD1 on 6 matching bases. Trimming stripped 1 base from V and 13 bases from J, with 11 bases between. The CDR3 runs to 12 residues. Germline V lookup: CDR1 SEHNR, CDR2 FQNEAQ (reference sequence).

This clonotype was observed a few times. The chain combines TRBV7-8 with TRBJ2-3, with TRBD2 matching 14 bases. The CDR3 extends over 18 amino acids. Unmatched junction bases numbered 7, after V lost 5 bases and J lost 0 bases. Germline V gene lookup returns CDR1 SGHVS and CDR2 FQNEAQ. The CDR3 spells CASSLRLAGGLSTDTQYF. In nucleotides, the CDR3 is TGTGCCAGCAGCCTCCGACTAGCGGGAGGGCTGAGCACAGATACGCAGTATTTT.

The chain carries TRBV5-1 and TRBJ1-1; 7 positions match TRBD1. The CDR3 has 14 amino acids. V was pared by 7 bases and J by 3 bases, with 9 bases of the junction left unmatched. CDR1 SGHRS and CDR2 YFSETQ come from the germline V gene. Here the CDR3 DNA reads TGCGCCAGCGGAGGGGGCGCCCCGGACACTGAAGCTTTCTTT. Translation gives CASGGGAPDTEAFF.

V gene TRBV20-1 combines with J gene TRBJ2-1; 10 bases map to TRBD2. This CDR3 region has 15 residues. Per germline, CDR1 DFQATT and CDR2 SNEGSKA (reference sequence). Trimming took 6 bases from V and 7 from J; bases not matched to a gene: 12. The CDR3 loop is CSAPRAAGGRNEQFF. As DNA, the CDR3 is TGCAGTGCGCCAAGGGCAGCGGGAGGGCGAAATGAGCAGTTCTTC.